These 19 T cell receptor beta chains share one sample of origin, sequenced in a study of response to subunit inactivated influenza vaccine. TCRdb fed the RT-PCR reads into MiXCR, producing one record per CDR3 protein. The repertoire consists of approximately 530,000 distinct CDR3 sequences, with around 7.9% occurring once and the leading ten covering about 12%. This material consisted of PBMCs from blood, taken less than 30 months after vaccination. These receptors were taken from a man aged 50 to 69 who received an inactivated influenza vaccine.

This clonotype was observed many times. The chain joins TRBV6-6 to TRBJ2-7; D ambiguous. The CDR3 runs 13 residues. CDR1 and CDR2 from the germline V gene are MNHNY and SVGAGI (reference sequence). Trimming left V 4 bases short and J 0 bases short, with 7 bases between. The DNA for the CDR3 is TGTGCCAGCAGTTTCACAGACTCCTACGAGCAGTACTTC. Protein: CASSFTDSYEQYF.

A few counts support this clonotype. The rearrangement links TRBV20-1 to TRBJ1-5; D is possibly TRBD1 (5 bases). Looked up from germline, CDR1 is DFQATT and CDR2 is SNEGSKA (reference sequence). CDR3 length: 14 amino acids. V lost 2 bases and J lost 5, with 13 bases in between. The CDR3 spells CSARPQAPYQPQHF. The CDR3 coding sequence is TGCAGTGCTAGACCACAGGCGCCCTATCAGCCCCAGCATTTT.

This clonotype was counted only a few times. V is TRBV3-1 and J is TRBJ1-5; D perhaps matches TRBD1 (6 bases). The CDR3 loop spans 14 amino acids. Germline lookup yields CDR1 LGHDT and CDR2 YNNKEL (reference sequence). Deletions cut 1 base from V and 7 bases from J, with 11 bases between. The CDR3, as DNA: TGTGCCAGCAGCCAAGCGGGGGGCTCCCAGCCCCAGCATTTT. As protein: CASSQAGGSQPQHF.

The V call is TRBV20-1, the J call TRBJ2-1, with 7 bases identical to TRBD1. The germline CDR1 and CDR2 sequences are DFQATT and SNEGSKA (reference sequence). The V and J ends lost 1 base and 0 bases, in that order; junction bases with no gene match: 3. The CDR3 has 15 amino acids. CDR3 loop: CSARGGTDSYNEQFF. CDR3 in DNA: TGCAGTGCTAGAGGAGGGACAGACTCCTACAATGAGCAGTTCTTC.

This clonotype was seen more than once but under ten times. The J gene is TRBJ2-5, the V gene TRBV20-1; TRBD1 might be the D (6 bases). V lost 4 bases, J lost 4 bases, and 16 bases lay in between. The CDR3 runs to 14 residues. From germline, CDR1 is DFQATT and CDR2 SNEGSKA (reference sequence). CDR3 in amino acids: CSAKQQGFGETQYF. The CDR3 DNA is TGCAGTGCTAAACAACAGGGTTTCGGAGAGACCCAGTACTTC.

This clonotype turned up a few times. V usage is TRBV12-3 or TRBV12-4 and J usage is TRBJ2-2; 9 bases are shared with TRBD2. Trimming removed 4 bases from V and 4 bases from J; junction bases left unmatched: 4. This CDR3 is built from 15 residues. In DNA form, the CDR3 reads TGTGCCAGCAGTTCGGTGCGGGGGGGCACCGGGGAGCTGTTTTTT. This codes for CASSSVRGGTGELFF.

The chain links TRBV19 to TRBJ2-7, with 10 bases identical to TRBD2. This CDR3 is 16 amino acids long. The germline CDR1 and CDR2 sequences are LNHDA and SQIVND (reference sequence). Unmatched junction bases numbered 8, after V lost 4 bases and J lost 2 bases. The CDR3 loop reads CASSNTGTSVTYEQYF. CDR3 coding DNA: TGTGCCAGTAGTAATACCGGGACTAGCGTTACCTACGAGCAGTACTTC.

This clonotype was detected only a few times. The rearrangement uses TRBV5-1 and TRBJ1-2, with unresolved D. Germline CDR1 is SGHRS and CDR2 is YFSETQ. The CDR3 extends over 15 amino acids. V gave up 0 bases and J gave up 6 bases, with 15 bases separating them. This chain's CDR3 is CASSLDRETPNGYTF. CDR3 sequence (DNA): TGCGCCAGCAGCTTGGACAGAGAAACTCCGAATGGCTACACCTTC.

This clonotype was observed a handful of times. The chain employs TRBV30 and TRBJ1-2; 8 bases match TRBD1. The V gene end was trimmed by 8 bases and the J gene end by 4 bases; junction bases not matched to a gene: 12. The CDR3 is 14 amino acids. Germline V gene sequence: CDR1 GTSNPN, CDR2 SVGIG (reference sequence). The CDR3 here is CAGGQGQYIYGYTF. The DNA of the CDR3 is TGTGCCGGCGGACAGGGACAGTATATCTATGGCTACACCTTC.

V usage is TRBV20-1 and J usage is TRBJ1-5; D gene ambiguous. V was shortened by 2 bases and J by 1 base, with 9 bases between the two germline ends. Germline CDR1 reads DFQATT; CDR2 reads SNEGSKA (reference sequence). There are 14 residues in the CDR3. CDR3 coding DNA: TGCAGTGCTAGAACCGGATCCAGCAATCAGCCCCAGCATTTT. Its translation: CSARTGSSNQPQHF.

This clonotype has only a few counts. The rearrangement links TRBV7-3 to TRBJ2-1, with 12 bases identical to TRBD2. The CDR3 sequence is 16 residues long. The germline V gene encodes CDR1 SGHTA and CDR2 FQGTGA. J gave up 7 bases and V 4 bases, and 8 bases lay outside the gene matches. The CDR3 reads CASSSLAGGPSNEQFF. The CDR3 DNA follows: TGTGCCAGCAGCTCTCTAGCGGGAGGGCCAAGTAATGAGCAGTTCTTC.

The chain carries TRBV12-3 or TRBV12-4 and TRBJ2-3; no definite D call. The V end lost 3 bases, the J end lost 5 bases, and 9 bases lay between the germline ends. The CDR3 covers 13 residues. Written as DNA, the CDR3 is TGTGCCAGCAGTTTCCCCAGGCGAGATACGCAGTATTTT. Amino acids: CASSFPRRDTQYF.

The chain recombines TRBV7-2 with TRBJ1-1; tentative D call: TRBD1 (6 bases). CDR3 length: 16 amino acids. Trimming shortened V by 1 base and J by 0 bases, and 12 bases separated the two germline ends. Germline assignment: CDR1 SGHTA and CDR2 FQGNSA. CDR3 coding DNA: TGTGCCAGCAGCTTAGATGCGGGGGGCATGAACACTGAAGCTTTCTTT. Amino acid sequence: CASSLDAGGMNTEAFF.

The rearrangement links TRBV7-9 to TRBJ2-1; no clear D gene. This CDR3 comprises 12 residues. The germline gives CDR1 SEHNR, CDR2 FQNEAQ (reference sequence). V was cut by 5 bases and J by 8 bases, with 10 bases left in between. CDR3 in DNA: TGTGCCAGCAGCCCGTTAGCTGATGAGCAGTTCTTC. Protein product: CASSPLADEQFF.

The chain has TRBV19 and TRBJ1-5; a possible D gene is TRBD1 (6 bases). The germline CDR1 and CDR2 sequences are LNHDA and SQIVND (reference sequence). The CDR3 has 13 amino acids. Trimming cost V 6 bases and J 4 bases, with 10 bases left between them. CDR3 protein: CASSQGFNQPQHF. The CDR3, as DNA: TGTGCCAGTAGCCAGGGGTTTAATCAGCCCCAGCATTTT.

This clonotype was counted a few times. The chain employs TRBV5-1 and TRBJ2-3; D not resolved. Per the germline V gene, CDR1 is SGHRS and CDR2 is YFSETQ. The CDR3 totals 16 residues. V was shortened by 0 bases and J by 1 base, with 12 bases between the two germline ends. CDR3 in DNA: TGCGCCAGCAGCTTGGGTGTGGCGCCCGGCACAGATACGCAGTATTTT. Translated: CASSLGVAPGTDTQYF.

The V and J genes are TRBV28 and TRBJ2-3, with D tentatively TRBD1 (6 bases). The CDR3 extends over 17 amino acids. V lost 5 bases and J 0 bases, leaving 18 bases between the germline ends. The germline gives CDR1 MDHEN, CDR2 SYDVKM. The CDR3, as DNA: TGTGCCAGCAGTATCGGTCTGGGACAAACTAGCACAGATACGCAGTATTTT. This codes for CASSIGLGQTSTDTQYF.

This clonotype turned up a few times. V gene TRBV5-1 combines with J gene TRBJ2-3; TRBD1 matches 7 bases. The CDR3 extends over 14 amino acids. J was trimmed by 2 bases and V by 9 bases; bases with no gene match: 9. Germline values: CDR1 SGHRS, CDR2 YFSETQ. The CDR3 is CATMTGSNTDTQYF. In DNA, the CDR3 is TGCGCCACGATGACAGGGTCAAACACAGATACGCAGTATTTT.

Ten or more counts support this clonotype. The chain carries TRBV5-1 and TRBJ2-7; unclear D gene. The CDR3 loop spans 14 amino acids. Germline V lookup: CDR1 SGHRS, CDR2 YFSETQ. Trimming removed 3 bases from V and 0 bases from J, with 10 bases in between. For the CDR3, the DNA is TGCGCCAGCAGCTCCCGACGGAGCTCCTACGAGCAGTACTTC. Protein product: CASSSRRSSYEQYF.